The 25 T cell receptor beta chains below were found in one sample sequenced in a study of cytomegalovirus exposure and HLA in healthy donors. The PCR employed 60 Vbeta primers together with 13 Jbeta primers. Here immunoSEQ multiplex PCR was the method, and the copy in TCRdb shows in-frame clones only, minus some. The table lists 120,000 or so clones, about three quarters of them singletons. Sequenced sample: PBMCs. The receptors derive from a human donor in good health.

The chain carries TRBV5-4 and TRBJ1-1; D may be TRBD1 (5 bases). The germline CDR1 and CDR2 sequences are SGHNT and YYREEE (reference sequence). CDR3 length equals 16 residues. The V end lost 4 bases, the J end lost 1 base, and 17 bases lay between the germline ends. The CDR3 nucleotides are TGTGCCAGCAGCCAAGCGTGGGGGGTCGGGAACACTGAAGCTTTCTTT. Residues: CASSQAWGVGNTEAFF.

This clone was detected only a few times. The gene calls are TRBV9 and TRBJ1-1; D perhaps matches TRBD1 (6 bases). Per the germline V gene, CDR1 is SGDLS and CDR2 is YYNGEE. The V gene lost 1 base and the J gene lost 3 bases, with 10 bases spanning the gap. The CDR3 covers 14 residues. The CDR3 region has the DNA TGTGCCAGCAGCGTATCCAGGGGAGACACTGAAGCTTTCTTT. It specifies CASSVSRGDTEAFF.

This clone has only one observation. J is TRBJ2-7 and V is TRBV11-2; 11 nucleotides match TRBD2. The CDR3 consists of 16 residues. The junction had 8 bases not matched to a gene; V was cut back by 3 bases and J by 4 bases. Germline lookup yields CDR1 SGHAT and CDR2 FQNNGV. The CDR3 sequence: CASSFFPTSGGYEQYF. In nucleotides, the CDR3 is TGTGCCAGCAGCTTCTTCCCTACTAGCGGGGGTTACGAGCAGTACTTC.

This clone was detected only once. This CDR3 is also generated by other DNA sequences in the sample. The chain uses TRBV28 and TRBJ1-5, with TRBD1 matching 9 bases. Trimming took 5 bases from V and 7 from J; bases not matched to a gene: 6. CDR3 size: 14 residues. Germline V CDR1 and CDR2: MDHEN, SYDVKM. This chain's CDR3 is CASSPPDRGQPQHF. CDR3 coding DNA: TGTGCCAGCAGTCCGCCGGACAGGGGACAGCCCCAGCATTTT. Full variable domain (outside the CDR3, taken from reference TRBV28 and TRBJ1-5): DVKVTQSSRYLVKRTGEKVFLECVQDMDHENMFWYRQDPGLGLRLIYFSYDVKMKEKGDIPEGYSVSREKKERFSLILESASTNQTSMYLCASSPPDRGQPQHFGDGTRLSIL.

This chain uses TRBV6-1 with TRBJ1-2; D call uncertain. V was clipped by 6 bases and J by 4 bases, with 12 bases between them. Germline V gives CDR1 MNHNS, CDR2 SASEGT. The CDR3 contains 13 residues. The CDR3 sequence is CASRSSDLYGYTF. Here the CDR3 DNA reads TGTGCCAGCAGGAGCAGCGACCTCTATGGCTACACCTTC.

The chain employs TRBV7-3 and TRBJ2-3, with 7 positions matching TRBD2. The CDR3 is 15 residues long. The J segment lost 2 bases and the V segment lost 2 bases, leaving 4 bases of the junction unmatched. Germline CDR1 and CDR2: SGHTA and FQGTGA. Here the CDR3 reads CASSLVGGTTDTQYF. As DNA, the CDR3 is TGTGCCAGCAGCTTAGTGGGGGGGACCACAGATACGCAGTATTTT.

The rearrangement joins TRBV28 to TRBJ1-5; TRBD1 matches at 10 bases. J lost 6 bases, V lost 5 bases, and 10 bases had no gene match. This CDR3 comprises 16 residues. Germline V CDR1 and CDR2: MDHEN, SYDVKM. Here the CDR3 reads CASSGPGQGFAQPQHF. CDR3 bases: TGTGCCAGCAGTGGACCGGGACAGGGGTTCGCTCAGCCCCAGCATTTT.

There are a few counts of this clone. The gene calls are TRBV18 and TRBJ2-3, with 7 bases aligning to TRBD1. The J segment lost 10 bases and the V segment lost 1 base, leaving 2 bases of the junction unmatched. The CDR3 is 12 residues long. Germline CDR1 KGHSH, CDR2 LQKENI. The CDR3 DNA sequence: TGTGCCAGCTCACCACGGACAGGCGCGCAGTATTTT. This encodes CASSPRTGAQYF.

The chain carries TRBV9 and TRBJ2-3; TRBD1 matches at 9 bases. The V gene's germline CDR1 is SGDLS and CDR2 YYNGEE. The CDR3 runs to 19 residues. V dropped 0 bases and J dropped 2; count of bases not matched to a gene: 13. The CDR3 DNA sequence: TGTGCCAGCAGCGTAGCTTCAGGGGGAGGACAGGGGACCACAGATACGCAGTATTTT. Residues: CASSVASGGGQGTTDTQYF.

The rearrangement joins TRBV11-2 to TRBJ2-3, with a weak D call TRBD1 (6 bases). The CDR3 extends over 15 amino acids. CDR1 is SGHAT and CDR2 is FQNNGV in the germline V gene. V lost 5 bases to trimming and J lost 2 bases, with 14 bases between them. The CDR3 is CASSTSPGVTDTQYF. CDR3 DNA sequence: TGTGCCAGCAGCACCTCTCCAGGGGTCACAGATACGCAGTATTTT.

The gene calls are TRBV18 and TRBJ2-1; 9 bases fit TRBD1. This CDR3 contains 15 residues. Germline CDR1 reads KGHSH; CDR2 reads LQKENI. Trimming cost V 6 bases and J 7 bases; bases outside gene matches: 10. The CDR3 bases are TGTGCCAGCTCCTTCGAACAGGGGGCGCCTAATGAGCAGTTCTTC. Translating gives CASSFEQGAPNEQFF.

CDR3 sequence: CAISERQPQHSGANVLTF. The CDR3 nucleotides are TGTGCCATCAGTGAGAGACAGCCCCAACATTCTGGGGCCAACGTCCTGACTTTC. The chain uses TRBV10-3 and TRBJ2-6, with D tentatively TRBD1 (5 bases). The germline V gene has CDR1 ENHRY and CDR2 SYGVKD. Trimming removed 2 bases from V and 1 base from J, with 15 bases in between. There are 18 residues in the CDR3.

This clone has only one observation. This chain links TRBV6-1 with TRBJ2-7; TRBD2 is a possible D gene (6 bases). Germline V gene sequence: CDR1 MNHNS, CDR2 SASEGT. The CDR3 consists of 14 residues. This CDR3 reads CATSQTSIVYEQYF. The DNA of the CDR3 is TGTGCAACGAGTCAGACTAGTATTGTCTACGAGCAGTACTTC.

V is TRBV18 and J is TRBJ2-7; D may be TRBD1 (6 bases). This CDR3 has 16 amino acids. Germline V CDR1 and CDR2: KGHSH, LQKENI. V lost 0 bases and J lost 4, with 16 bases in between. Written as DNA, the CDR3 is TGTGCCAGCTCACCACCGGGCTCAGGGGCAAGTTACGAGCAGTACTTC. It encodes CASSPPGSGASYEQYF.

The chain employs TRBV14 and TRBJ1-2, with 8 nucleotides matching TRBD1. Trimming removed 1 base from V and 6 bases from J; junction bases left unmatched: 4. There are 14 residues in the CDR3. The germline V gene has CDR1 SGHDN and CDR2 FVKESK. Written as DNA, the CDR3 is TGTGCCAGCAGCCAAGGCAGGGGGCGTGATGGCTACACCTTC. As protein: CASSQGRGRDGYTF.

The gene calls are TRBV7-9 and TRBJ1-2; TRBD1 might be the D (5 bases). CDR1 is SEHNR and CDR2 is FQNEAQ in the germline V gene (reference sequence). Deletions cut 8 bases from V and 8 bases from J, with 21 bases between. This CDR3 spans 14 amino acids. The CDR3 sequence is CASLAPGLERGYTF. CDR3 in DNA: TGTGCCAGCTTGGCGCCAGGGCTAGAGAGAGGCTACACCTTC.

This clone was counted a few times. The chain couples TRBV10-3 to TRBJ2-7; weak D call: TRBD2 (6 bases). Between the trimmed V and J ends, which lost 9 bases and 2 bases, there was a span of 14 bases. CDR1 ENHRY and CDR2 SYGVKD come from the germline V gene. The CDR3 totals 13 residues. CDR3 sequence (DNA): TGTGCCATATCCCGGGACTCCACCTACGAGCAGTACTTC. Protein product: CAISRDSTYEQYF.

CDR3 sequence: CASSPKLNTEAFF. In DNA, the CDR3 is TGTGCCAGCAGTCCCAAGCTGAACACTGAAGCTTTCTTT. The chain employs TRBV7-6 and TRBJ1-1; D remains unclear. Looked up from germline, CDR1 is SGHVS and CDR2 is FNYEAQ. V lost 6 bases and J lost 0, with 8 bases in between. There are 13 residues in the CDR3.

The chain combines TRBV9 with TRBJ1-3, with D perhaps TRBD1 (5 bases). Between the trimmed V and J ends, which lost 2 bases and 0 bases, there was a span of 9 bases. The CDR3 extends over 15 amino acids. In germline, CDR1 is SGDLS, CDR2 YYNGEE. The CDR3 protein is CASSVGAFSGNTIYF. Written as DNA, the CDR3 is TGTGCCAGCAGCGTTGGGGCCTTCTCTGGAAACACCATATATTTT.

As DNA, the CDR3 is TGTGCCAGCAGCTTCCCAGGGTCTGGGGCCAACGTCCTGACTTTC. Its translation: CASSFPGSGANVLTF. The rearrangement joins TRBV5-4 to TRBJ2-6, with D tentatively TRBD1 (5 bases). The CDR3 spans 15 residues. CDR1 and CDR2 (germline): SGHNT, YYREEE (reference sequence). V was trimmed by 2 bases and J by 1 base, leaving 7 bases between them.

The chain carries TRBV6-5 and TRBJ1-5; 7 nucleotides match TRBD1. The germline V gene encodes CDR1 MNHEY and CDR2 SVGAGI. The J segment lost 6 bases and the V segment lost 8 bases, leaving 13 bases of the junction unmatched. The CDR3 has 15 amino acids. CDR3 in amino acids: CASLTGDPFRQPQHF. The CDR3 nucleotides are TGTGCCAGCCTTACAGGGGACCCCTTTCGTCAGCCCCAGCATTTT.

In nucleotides, the CDR3 is TGTGCCAGCAGCAGCCCCCCGGGAGTGTCCTATAATTCACCCCTCCACTTT. Translation gives CASSSPPGVSYNSPLHF. The V call is TRBV28, the J call TRBJ1-6; D call uncertain. The V gene lost 6 bases and the J gene lost 1 base, with 16 bases spanning the gap. CDR3 length: 17 amino acids. Germline V gene data show CDR1 as MDHEN and CDR2 as SYDVKM.

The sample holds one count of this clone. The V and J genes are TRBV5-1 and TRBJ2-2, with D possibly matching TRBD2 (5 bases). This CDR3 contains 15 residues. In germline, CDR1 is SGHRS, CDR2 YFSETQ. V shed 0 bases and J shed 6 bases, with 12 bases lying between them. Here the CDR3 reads CASSLDRTRAGELFF. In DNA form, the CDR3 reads TGCGCCAGCAGCTTGGACCGGACGCGGGCCGGGGAGCTGTTTTTT.

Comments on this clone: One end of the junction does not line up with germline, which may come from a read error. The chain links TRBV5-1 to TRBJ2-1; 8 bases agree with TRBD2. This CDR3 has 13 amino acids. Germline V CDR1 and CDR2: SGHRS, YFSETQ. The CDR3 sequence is CASSLAPGGNKIF. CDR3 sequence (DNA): TGCGCCAGCAGCTTGGCTCCGGGGGGGAACAAGATCTTC.

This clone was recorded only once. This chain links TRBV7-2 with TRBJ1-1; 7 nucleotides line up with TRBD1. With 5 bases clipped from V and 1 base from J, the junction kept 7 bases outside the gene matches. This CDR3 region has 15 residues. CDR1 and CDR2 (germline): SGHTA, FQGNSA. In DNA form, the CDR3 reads TGTGCCAGCAGCGCACAGGGGCGGGGGAACACTGAAGCTTTCTTT. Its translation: CASSAQGRGNTEAFF.